Sequencing of this TCR beta chain was carried out in a study of T-cell reconstitution after alpha-beta-depleted transplantation in children. A TCRbeta library incorporating unique molecular identifiers was prepared. One entry per CDR3 protein, called by TCRdb with MiXCR from the PCR reads. Counted here are about 360,000 distinct CDR3 sequences, 10% to 15% occurring once; the ten biggest clones make up approximately 4.3%. This CDR3 region has 14 residues. V lost 2 bases to trimming and J lost 3 bases, with 10 bases between them. Germline CDR1 SGHAT, CDR2 FQNNGV. The origin of this receptor is a human donor who donated a stem cell graft to a child with Fanconi anemia. Source: PBMCs, taken from the stem cell graft. The genes are TRBV11-2 and TRBJ2-5; the D is unclear. The CDR3 DNA reads TGTGCCAGCAGCTTAATGAACTCAGAAGAGACCCAGTACTTC. Translation gives CASSLMNSEETQYF.